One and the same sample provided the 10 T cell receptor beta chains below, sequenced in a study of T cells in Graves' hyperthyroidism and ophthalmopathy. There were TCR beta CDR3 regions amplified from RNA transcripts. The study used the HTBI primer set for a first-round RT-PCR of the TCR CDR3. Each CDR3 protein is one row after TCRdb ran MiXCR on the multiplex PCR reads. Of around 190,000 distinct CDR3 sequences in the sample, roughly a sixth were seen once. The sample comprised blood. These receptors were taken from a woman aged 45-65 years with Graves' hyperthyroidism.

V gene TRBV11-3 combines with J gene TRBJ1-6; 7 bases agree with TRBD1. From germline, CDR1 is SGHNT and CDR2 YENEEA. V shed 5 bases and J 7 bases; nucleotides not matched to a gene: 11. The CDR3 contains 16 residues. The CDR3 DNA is TGTGCCAGCAGCCCAGGGGGGGCGCAGATGAATTCACCCCTCCACTTT. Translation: CASSPGGAQMNSPLHF. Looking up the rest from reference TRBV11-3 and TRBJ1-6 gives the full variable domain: EAGVVQSPRYKIIEKKQPVAFWCNPISGHNTLYWYLQNLGQGPELLIRYENEEAVDDSQLPKDRFSAERLKGVDSTLKIQPAELGDSAVYLCASSPGGAQMNSPLHFGNGTRLTVT.

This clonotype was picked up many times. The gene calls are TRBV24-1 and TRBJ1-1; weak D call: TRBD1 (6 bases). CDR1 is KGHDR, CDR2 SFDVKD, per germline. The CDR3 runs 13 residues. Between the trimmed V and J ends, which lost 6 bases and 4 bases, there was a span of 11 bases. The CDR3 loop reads CATSLGGSTEAFF. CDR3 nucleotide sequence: TGTGCCACCAGTCTAGGGGGGAGCACTGAAGCTTTCTTT.

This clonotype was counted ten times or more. The CDR3 protein is CASSFGQGGRNEQFF. For the CDR3, the DNA is TGTGCCAGCAGCTTCGGGCAGGGGGGTAGGAATGAGCAGTTCTTC. The chain employs TRBV7-3 and TRBJ2-1; possible D gene TRBD1, 7 bases. The CDR3 length is 15 residues. V lost 3 bases to trimming and J lost 7 bases, with 16 bases between them. Germline CDR1 SGHTA, CDR2 FQGTGA.

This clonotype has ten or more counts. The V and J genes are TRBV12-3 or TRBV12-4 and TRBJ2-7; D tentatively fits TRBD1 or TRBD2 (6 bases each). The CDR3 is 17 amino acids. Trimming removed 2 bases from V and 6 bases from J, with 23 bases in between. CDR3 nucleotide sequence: TGTGCCAGCAGTTTATTTCCGCGGGACATACGACCTGGCGAGCAGTACTTC. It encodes CASSLFPRDIRPGEQYF.

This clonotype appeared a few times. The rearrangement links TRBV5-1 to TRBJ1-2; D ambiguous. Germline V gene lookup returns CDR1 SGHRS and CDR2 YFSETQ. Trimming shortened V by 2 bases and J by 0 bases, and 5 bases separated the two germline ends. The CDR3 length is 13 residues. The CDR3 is CASSLETNYGYTF. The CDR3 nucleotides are TGCGCCAGCAGCTTAGAGACTAACTATGGCTACACCTTC.

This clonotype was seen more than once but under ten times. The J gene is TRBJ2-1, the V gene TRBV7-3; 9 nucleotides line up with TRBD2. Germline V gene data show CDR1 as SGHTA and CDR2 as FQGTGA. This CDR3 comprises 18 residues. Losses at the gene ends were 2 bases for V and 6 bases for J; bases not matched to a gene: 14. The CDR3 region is CASSLFGLATVLGNEQFF. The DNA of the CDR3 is TGTGCCAGCAGCTTATTCGGACTAGCGACCGTTCTTGGCAATGAGCAGTTCTTC.

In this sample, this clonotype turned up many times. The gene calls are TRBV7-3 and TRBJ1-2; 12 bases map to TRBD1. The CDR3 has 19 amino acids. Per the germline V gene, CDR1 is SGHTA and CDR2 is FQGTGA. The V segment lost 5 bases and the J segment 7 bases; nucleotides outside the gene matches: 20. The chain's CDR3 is CASSASPGTGGAMSGGYTF. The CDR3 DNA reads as TGTGCCAGCAGCGCATCGCCCGGGACAGGGGGCGCTATGTCCGGTGGCTACACCTTC.

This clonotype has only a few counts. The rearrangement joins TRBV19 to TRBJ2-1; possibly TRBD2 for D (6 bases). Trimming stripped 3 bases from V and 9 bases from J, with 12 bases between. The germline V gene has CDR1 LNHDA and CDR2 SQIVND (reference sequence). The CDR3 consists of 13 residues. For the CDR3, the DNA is TGTGCCAGTAGTATCGGAGGGGCGAGTGAGCAGTTCTTC. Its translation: CASSIGGASEQFF.

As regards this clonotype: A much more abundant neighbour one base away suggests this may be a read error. The CDR3 DNA sequence: TGTGCCAGCAGCTTGGAGGGCTCGACTAACCATGGCTACACCTTC. Its protein is CASSLEGSTNHGYTF. The chain couples TRBV11-2 to TRBJ1-2; the D is unclear. This CDR3 has 15 residues. CDR1 is SGHAT and CDR2 is FQNNGV in the germline V gene.

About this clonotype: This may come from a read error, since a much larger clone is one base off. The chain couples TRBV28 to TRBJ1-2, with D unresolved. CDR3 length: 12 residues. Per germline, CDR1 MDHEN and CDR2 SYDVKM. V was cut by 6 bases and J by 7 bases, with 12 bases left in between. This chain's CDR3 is CASSIRGSGYTF. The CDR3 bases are TGTGCCAGCAGCATACGGGGTAGTGGCTACACCTTC.